This record covers a single T cell receptor (beta chain). The sample originates from a study of T cell changes during pregnancy in multiple sclerosis. Using immunoSEQ multiplex PCR, the repertoire was profiled, and TCRdb retains in-frame clones only, with some absent. The sample lists more than 95,000 clones; 80% to 95% were seen once. The sample consisted of peripheral blood, taken after pregnancy. The TCR originated in a female donor with multiple sclerosis, enrolled in a pregnancy study.

Here the CDR3 reads CASSARLAGVETQYF. The CDR3, as DNA: TGTGCCAGCTCAGCCAGACTAGCGGGAGTGGAGACCCAGTACTTC. This sequence joins TRBV18 and TRBJ2-5, with 12 bases identical to TRBD2. Losses at the gene ends were 5 bases for V and 5 bases for J; bases not matched to a gene: 6. CDR3 length equals 15 residues. The germline gives CDR1 KGHSH, CDR2 LQKENI. Full variable domain (remainder filled in from reference TRBV18 and TRBJ2-5): NAGVMQNPRHLVRRRGQEARLRCSPMKGHSHVYWYRQLPEEGLKFMVYLQKENIIDESGMPKERFSAEFPKEGPSILRIQQVVRGDSAAYFCASSARLAGVETQYFGPGTRLLVL.